This T cell receptor beta chain derives from a study of T cell responses to AZD1222 COVID-19 vaccine. About the research overall: The analysis combined second doses at about 4 or about 12 weeks. Study outcomes and limitations: In all cases, repertoires were sampled only after the peak T cell response. Donors were chiefly white British, with a greater number of females, and clonal diversity was perhaps underestimated.

The V end was cut by 4 bases, the J end by 0 bases, with 8 bases between. CDR1 and CDR2 (germline): SQVTM, ANQGSEA. This CDR3 has 13 residues. Concerning this clone: Its antigen is not identified.

Sequencing used immunoSEQ multiplex PCR; TCRdb keeps in-frame clones, though not all of them. This table holds approximately 90,000 clones, 80% to 90% found once. V is TRBV29-1 and J is TRBJ2-3; TRBD2 might be the D (6 bases). Specimen: peripheral blood, collected on day 0 of AZD1222 vaccination. This clonotype originated in an adult in good health. The CDR3 here is CSVGGTSTDTQYF. Here the CDR3 DNA reads TGCAGCGTTGGCGGGACTAGCACAGATACGCAGTATTTT.